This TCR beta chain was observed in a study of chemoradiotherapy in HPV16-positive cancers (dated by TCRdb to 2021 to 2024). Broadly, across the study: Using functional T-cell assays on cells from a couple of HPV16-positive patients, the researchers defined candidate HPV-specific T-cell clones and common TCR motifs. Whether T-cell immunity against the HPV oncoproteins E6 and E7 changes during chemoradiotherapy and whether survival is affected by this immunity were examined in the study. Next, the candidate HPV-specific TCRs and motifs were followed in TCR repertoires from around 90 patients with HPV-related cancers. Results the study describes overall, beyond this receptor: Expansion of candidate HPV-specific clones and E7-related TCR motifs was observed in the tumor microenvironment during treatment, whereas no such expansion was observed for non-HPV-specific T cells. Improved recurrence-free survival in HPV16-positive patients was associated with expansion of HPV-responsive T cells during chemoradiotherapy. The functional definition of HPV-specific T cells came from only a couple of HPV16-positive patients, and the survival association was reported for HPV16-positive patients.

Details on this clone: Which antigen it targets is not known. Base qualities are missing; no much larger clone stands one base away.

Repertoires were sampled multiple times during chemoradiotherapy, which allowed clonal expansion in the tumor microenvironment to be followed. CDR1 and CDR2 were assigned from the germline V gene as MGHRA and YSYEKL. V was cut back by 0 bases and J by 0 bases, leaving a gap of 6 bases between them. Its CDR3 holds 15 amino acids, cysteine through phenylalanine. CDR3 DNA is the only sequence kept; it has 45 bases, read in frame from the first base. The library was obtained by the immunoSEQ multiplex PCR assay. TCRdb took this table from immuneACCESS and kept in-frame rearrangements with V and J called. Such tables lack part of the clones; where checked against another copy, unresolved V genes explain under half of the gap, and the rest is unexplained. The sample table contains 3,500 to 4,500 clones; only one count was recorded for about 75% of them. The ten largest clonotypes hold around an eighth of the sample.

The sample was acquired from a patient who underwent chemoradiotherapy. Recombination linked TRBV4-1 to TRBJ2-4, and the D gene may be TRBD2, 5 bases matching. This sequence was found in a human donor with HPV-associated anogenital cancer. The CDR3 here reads CASSQEEVAKNIQYF. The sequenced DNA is TGCGCCAGCAGCCAAGAGGAGGTAGCCAAAAACATTCAGTACTTC.